This TCR beta chain was captured by sequencing in a study of read filtering for tumor transcriptome and immune sequencing. Germline V gene lookup returns CDR1 MRHNA and CDR2 SNTAGT. The CDR3 is made up of 14 amino acids. V was clipped by 6 bases and J by 6 bases, with 14 bases between them. This clonotype was recorded many times. From about 400 ng of RNA, a library with molecular barcoded alpha/delta and beta/gamma adaptors was made. TCRdb reprocessed the reads with MiXCR, giving one entry per CDR3 protein. The table includes 85,000 or so distinct CDR3 sequences, 12% detected once. The clonotype was recovered from a donor at least 40 years old with multiple myeloma. The V gene is TRBV6-4, the J gene TRBJ2-2; D remains unclear. The sample taken for sequencing was a population of CD138-negative cells sorted from bone marrow. The CDR3 nucleotides read TGTGCCAGCAGCCTCAACCCGGACCCCGGGGAGCTGTTTTTT. The encoded protein is CASSLNPDPGELFF.